Listed here are 23 T cell receptor beta chains from one sample, sequenced in a study of blood T cell repertoires in COVID-19. Profiled with immunoSEQ multiplex PCR; TCRdb holds only in-frame clones, not every one. The data show about 150,000 clones, with about nine tenths seen just once and under 4.5% held by the top ten. Sequenced: PBMCs or T cells enriched from blood (not recorded which). These receptor sequences come from a woman aged 40 to 49 who had been exposed to COVID-19.

V and J are TRBV4-3 and TRBJ2-3; D is unclear. Per the germline V gene, CDR1 is LGHNA and CDR2 is YSLEER. Trimming cost V 2 bases and J 6 bases, with 15 bases left between them. The CDR3 spans 15 residues. In DNA form, the CDR3 reads TGCGCCAGCAGCCAATCTTCGTCAGGTCATGATACGCAGTATTTT. Translating gives CASSQSSSGHDTQYF.

The V gene is TRBV11-2, the J gene TRBJ2-1; the match to TRBD2 covers 9 bases. Trimming removed 3 bases from V and 2 bases from J; junction bases left unmatched: 8. CDR3 size: 17 residues. CDR1 and CDR2 (germline): SGHAT, FQNNGV. CDR3 sequence reads: CASSFSGRLSAYNEQFF. CDR3 bases: TGTGCCAGCAGCTTTAGCGGGAGACTCTCCGCCTACAATGAGCAGTTCTTC.

This clone was found a few times. V usage is TRBV27 and J usage is TRBJ1-2; TRBD1 matches 12 bases. J lost 7 bases, V lost 6 bases, and 6 bases had no gene match. CDR1 is MNHEY and CDR2 is SMNVEV in the germline V gene (reference sequence). The CDR3 sequence is 14 residues long. CDR3 in amino acids: CASRTGQGALGYTF. In DNA form, the CDR3 reads TGTGCCAGCAGAACGGGACAGGGGGCGCTTGGCTACACCTTC.

With respect to this clone: The identical CDR3 is also encoded by other nucleotide sequences in the sample. The CDR3 region has the DNA TGTGCCAGCAGCAAAGCTGACAGGGCTTTGACCCACGAGCAGTACTTC. This sequence encodes CASSKADRALTHEQYF. J is TRBJ2-7 and V is TRBV7-9; 7 positions match TRBD1. This CDR3 contains 16 residues. V gave up 5 bases and J gave up 5 bases; unmatched junction bases: 15. Per the germline V gene, CDR1 is SEHNR and CDR2 is FQNEAQ (reference sequence).

The rearrangement joins TRBV7-6 to TRBJ2-5, with D possibly being TRBD1 (5 bases). Germline values: CDR1 SGHVS, CDR2 FNYEAQ. With 2 bases removed from V and 1 base from J, the gap between germline ends came to 11 bases. The CDR3 is 15 amino acids. This CDR3 reads CASSLSQGAQETQYF. For the CDR3, the DNA is TGTGCCAGCAGCTTATCTCAGGGTGCCCAAGAGACCCAGTACTTC.

This clone was seen a handful of times. The genes are TRBV2 and TRBJ1-6; D is perhaps TRBD1 (6 bases). V lost 7 bases to trimming and J lost 11 bases, with 15 bases between them. CDR3 size: 13 residues. Germline assignment: CDR1 SNHLY and CDR2 FYNNEI. The CDR3 sequence: CASTDSLDAPLHF. The CDR3 nucleotides read TGTGCCAGCACGGACAGCCTGGATGCACCCCTCCACTTT.

The chain employs TRBV5-8 and TRBJ2-5, with TRBD2 matching 12 bases. This CDR3 is 18 amino acids long. Trimming removed 2 bases from V and 0 bases from J; junction bases left unmatched: 8. The germline CDR1 and CDR2 sequences are SGHTS and YDEGEE. Here the CDR3 reads CASSFASGGVLYQETQYF. The CDR3, as DNA: TGTGCCAGCAGCTTTGCTAGCGGGGGGGTGCTCTACCAAGAGACCCAGTACTTC.

The chain joins TRBV2 to TRBJ2-2; D remains ambiguous. V was trimmed by 1 base and J by 3 bases, leaving 9 bases between them. There are 15 residues in the CDR3. Germline V lookup: CDR1 SNHLY, CDR2 FYNNEI. The CDR3 loop is CASSEVGSYTGELFF. CDR3 in DNA: TGTGCCAGCAGTGAAGTGGGCAGCTACACCGGGGAGCTGTTTTTT.

J is TRBJ1-2 and V is TRBV3-1 (or the pseudogene TRBV3-2), with D hard to call. CDR1 is LGHDT and CDR2 is YNNKEL in the germline V gene (reference sequence). Trimming pared 4 bases from V and 3 bases from J, leaving 6 bases between. CDR3 size: 12 residues. The CDR3 bases are TGTGCCAGCAGCCTCTCGGACTATGGCTACACCTTC. This gives the protein CASSLSDYGYTF.

J is TRBJ1-1 and V is TRBV4-3; 11 bases map to TRBD1. The V segment lost 1 base and the J segment 5 bases; nucleotides outside the gene matches: 6. Germline V gene lookup returns CDR1 LGHNA and CDR2 YSLEER. There are 16 residues in the CDR3. In DNA form, the CDR3 reads TGCGCCAGCAGCCAAGGGACAGGGGGCGATTTGACTGAAGCTTTCTTT. Its protein is CASSQGTGGDLTEAFF.

This clone came up once. This chain connects TRBV9 to TRBJ2-2; D unclear. Germline-derived CDR1 and CDR2 are SGDLS and YYNGEE. V lost 7 bases and J lost 1, with 17 bases in between. The CDR3 extends over 16 amino acids. The CDR3 loop reads CASAPWAKVNTGELFF. The CDR3 DNA reads as TGTGCCAGCGCTCCGTGGGCGAAGGTGAACACCGGGGAGCTGTTTTTT. The variable domain in full, with the rest retrieved from reference TRBV9 and TRBJ2-2, is DSGVTQTPKHLITATGQRVTLRCSPRSGDLSVYWYQQSLDQGLQFLIQYYNGEERAKGNILERFSAQQFPDLHSELNLSSLELGDSALYFCASAPWAKVNTGELFFGEGSRLTVL.

The chain uses TRBV15 and TRBJ1-3, with no clear D. CDR1 is LNHNV and CDR2 is YYDKDF in the germline V gene (reference sequence). The CDR3 sequence is 19 residues long. The V gene lost 0 bases and the J gene lost 0 bases, with 18 bases spanning the gap. The CDR3: CATSREALLFSSSGNTIYF. The CDR3 region has the DNA TGTGCCACCAGCAGAGAAGCACTTTTATTTTCTTCCTCTGGAAACACCATATATTTT.

The rearrangement links TRBV18 to TRBJ2-1, with TRBD2 matching 7 bases. The germline V gene has CDR1 KGHSH and CDR2 LQKENI. The CDR3 spans 12 residues. Trimming at V came to 3 bases and at J to 7 bases, leaving 0 bases not matched to a gene. The CDR3 DNA sequence: TGTGCCAGCTCACCGGGGGGGAATGAGCAGTTCTTC. Its translation: CASSPGGNEQFF.

The J gene is TRBJ2-2, the V gene TRBV10-1; the D gene is possibly TRBD1 (7 bases). The CDR3 is 17 amino acids. Per germline, CDR1 WNHNN and CDR2 SYGVQD (reference sequence). V was trimmed by 5 bases and J by 7 bases, leaving 23 bases between them. CDR3 nucleotides: TGCGCCAGCAGTCCCCTTGCGGAGGGGGCAAGGATCGGGGAGCTGTTTTTT. Protein sequence: CASSPLAEGARIGELFF.

This clone came up a few times. The chain recombines TRBV6-2 or TRBV6-3 with TRBJ2-5, with D unresolved. In germline, CDR1 is MNHEY, CDR2 SVGEGT. The ends were cut back, 5 bases at V and 3 bases at J, with 4 bases in the middle. The CDR3 is 11 amino acids. In nucleotides, the CDR3 is TGTGCCAGCAGTCAGAAAGAGACCCAGTACTTC. Its protein is CASSQKETQYF.

The V gene is TRBV7-9, the J gene TRBJ1-2; 9 positions match TRBD1. This CDR3 spans 15 amino acids. The V gene end was trimmed by 5 bases and the J gene end by 5 bases; junction bases not matched to a gene: 9. The V gene's germline CDR1 is SEHNR and CDR2 FQNEAQ (reference sequence). CDR3 sequence reads: CASSPRDRVEYGYTF. The CDR3 DNA sequence: TGTGCCAGCAGCCCCAGGGACAGGGTGGAATATGGCTACACCTTC.

The chain uses TRBV18 and TRBJ1-5; D perhaps matches TRBD1 (5 bases). Trimming removed 5 bases from V and 2 bases from J, with 16 bases in between. Germline loops: CDR1 KGHSH, CDR2 LQKENI. The CDR3 is 16 amino acids. The CDR3 DNA reads TGTGCCAGCTCATCGGAGGGCAGGGTGGGCAATCAGCCCCAGCATTTT. It yields the protein CASSSEGRVGNQPQHF.

The chain carries TRBV19 and TRBJ1-5; TRBD1 is a possible D gene (6 bases). Between the trimmed V and J ends, which lost 1 base and 2 bases, there was a span of 12 bases. This CDR3 contains 16 residues. Germline lookup yields CDR1 LNHDA and CDR2 SQIVND (reference sequence). DNA for the CDR3: TGTGCCAGTAGTATAGTAGGGGGTATCGGCAATCAGCCCCAGCATTTT. This sequence encodes CASSIVGGIGNQPQHF.

This sequence joins TRBV19 and TRBJ1-4; D perhaps matches TRBD1 (6 bases). The CDR3 spans 14 residues. CDR1 and CDR2 from the germline V gene are LNHDA and SQIVND (reference sequence). V lost 7 bases and J 3 bases, leaving 12 bases between the germline ends. The CDR3 bases are TGTGCCAGTAAGGAAACAGGGCCTAATGAAAAACTGTTTTTT. Amino acid sequence: CASKETGPNEKLFF.

The chain uses TRBV29-1 and TRBJ1-2; tentative D call: TRBD1 (5 bases). There are 15 residues in the CDR3. Germline lookup yields CDR1 SQVTM and CDR2 ANQGSEA. With 1 base removed from V and 4 bases from J, the gap between germline ends came to 16 bases. The CDR3 DNA reads TGCAGCGTTGAAGTGGCCAGCCAGGGCTTCTATGGCTACACCTTC. Encoded protein: CSVEVASQGFYGYTF.

CDR3 loop: CASSAAASYEQYF. CDR3 in DNA: TGTGCCAGTAGTGCGGCAGCATCCTACGAGCAGTACTTC. V and J are TRBV19 and TRBJ2-7; D is undetermined. Trimming shortened V by 5 bases and J by 1 base, and 9 bases separated the two germline ends. The V gene's germline CDR1 is LNHDA and CDR2 SQIVND (reference sequence). The CDR3 has 13 residues. The full variable domain, with the rest looked up from reference TRBV19 and TRBJ2-7, is DGGITQSPKYLFRKEGQNVTLSCEQNLNHDAMYWYRQDPGQGLRLIYYSQIVNDFQKGDIAEGYSVSREKKESFPLTVTSAQKNPTAFYLCASSAAASYEQYFGPGTRLTVT.

The chain is built from TRBV21-1 and TRBJ1-5; the table assigns TRBD1, which was not confirmed against the DNA. TRBV21-1 is a pseudogene segment. This CDR3 spans 20 amino acids. CDR3 in DNA: TGTGCCAGCAGCAAAGCGCTTTGGCAGGGGTGGTATCGGGGCAATCAGCCCCAGCATTTT. Protein product: CASSKALWQGWYRGNQPQHF.

The chain recombines TRBV11-2 with TRBJ2-7, with a possible D match to TRBD2 (6 bases). From germline, CDR1 is SGHAT and CDR2 FQNNGV. The CDR3 consists of 16 residues. Trimming stripped 0 bases from V and 2 bases from J, with 14 bases between. This CDR3 is CASSLDRAWEAYEQYF. The CDR3, as DNA: TGTGCCAGCAGCTTAGATCGGGCCTGGGAGGCCTACGAGCAGTACTTC.